Below are 16 T cell receptor beta chains sequenced from a single sample in a study of cytomegalovirus exposure and HLA in healthy donors (dated 2017 in TCRdb). Library prep was done by the immunoSEQ multiplex PCR assay. A mixture of 60 forward primers for TCR Vbeta segments and 13 reverse primers for TCR Jbeta segments was used in the multiplex PCR. TCRdb holds this immuneACCESS table with in-frame rearrangements only. Some clones are missing; in checked studies, unresolved V genes explain under half, and the rest has no known cause. In all, the sample holds some 120,000 clones, and 55% to 80% of those were seen once. The top ten clones comprise about 2.2% of the sample. Sequencing was performed on PBMCs. The receptors come from a woman in her thirties in good health and CMV-seronegative.

This chain connects TRBV7-9 to TRBJ1-5, with D tentatively TRBD1 (5 bases). The CDR3 is 14 residues long. The V end was cut by 3 bases, the J end by 3 bases, with 9 bases between. Germline CDR1 SEHNR, CDR2 FQNEAQ (reference sequence). CDR3 in DNA: TGTGCCAGCAGCTTCGGGGGTAACAATCAGCCCCAGCATTTT. Amino acids: CASSFGGNNQPQHF.

The genes are TRBV29-1 and TRBJ2-1; the match to TRBD2 covers 14 bases. V shed 6 bases and J 6 bases; nucleotides not matched to a gene: 7. CDR1 is SQVTM, CDR2 ANQGSEA, per germline. The CDR3 runs 15 residues. CDR3 in amino acids: CSVLGLAGEGNEQFF. DNA of the CDR3: TGCAGCGTCCTGGGACTAGCGGGAGAGGGCAATGAGCAGTTCTTC.

The rearrangement joins TRBV7-9 to TRBJ1-4, with D possibly matching TRBD1 (5 bases). V gave up 4 bases and J gave up 0 bases, with 9 bases separating them. CDR1 is SEHNR and CDR2 is FQNEAQ in the germline V gene (reference sequence). There are 15 residues in the CDR3. CDR3 coding DNA: TGTGCCAGCAGCTCCTCGGGGGCAACTAATGAAAAACTGTTTTTT. Encoded protein: CASSSSGATNEKLFF. Drawing the rest from reference TRBV7-9 and TRBJ1-4, the complete variable domain is DTGVSQNPRHKITKRGQNVTFRCDPISEHNRLYWYRQTLGQGPEFLTYFQNEAQLEKSRLLSDRFSAERPKGSFSTLEIQRTEQGDSAMYLCASSSSGATNEKLFFGSGTQLSVL.

This clone was counted between two and nine times. An end of the junction does not agree with germline; a read error may underlie this. The V call is TRBV7-7, the J call TRBJ2-1, with D tentatively TRBD2 (7 bases). CDR1 is SSHAT and CDR2 is FNYEAQ in the germline V gene (reference sequence). The CDR3 contains 18 residues. The DNA of the CDR3 is TGTGCTAGCAACTTTTATCGGGAAGGGGGGAGGGCCTTCTATGAGCAGTTCTTC. It yields the protein CASNFYREGGRAFYEQFF.

This sequence joins TRBV30 and TRBJ1-1; weak D call: TRBD1 (5 bases). With 2 bases removed from V and 4 bases from J, the gap between germline ends came to 17 bases. This CDR3 spans 15 amino acids. CDR1 and CDR2 from the germline V gene are GTSNPN and SVGIG (reference sequence). CDR3 amino acids: CAWSSLGGGGTEAFF. The CDR3 nucleotides are TGTGCCTGGAGTTCATTAGGCGGGGGGGGCACTGAAGCTTTCTTT.

The chain combines TRBV7-3 with TRBJ2-2; TRBD2 matches 8 bases. The V gene's germline CDR1 is SGHTA and CDR2 FQGTGA. The V segment lost 2 bases and the J segment 8 bases; nucleotides outside the gene matches: 13. This CDR3 is built from 17 residues. The CDR3 here is CASSLRGLDAAGGELFF. CDR3 DNA: TGTGCCAGCAGCTTACGGGGACTAGACGCCGCTGGAGGGGAGCTGTTTTTT.

The chain links TRBV10-1 to TRBJ2-5; 7 bases align to TRBD2. V was pared by 2 bases and J by 5 bases, with 14 bases of the junction left unmatched. The length of the CDR3 is 17 residues. Germline V gene sequence: CDR1 WNHNN, CDR2 SYGVQD (reference sequence). CDR3: CASSEGASGLLGETQYF. CDR3 nucleotides: TGCGCCAGCAGTGAGGGGGCTAGCGGACTACTGGGGGAGACCCAGTACTTC.

The rearrangement uses TRBV5-1 and TRBJ1-6; D possibly corresponds to TRBD1 (6 bases). The CDR3 extends over 15 amino acids. Germline V gene sequence: CDR1 SGHRS, CDR2 YFSETQ. V was shortened by 0 bases and J by 10 bases, with 14 bases between the two germline ends. The CDR3, as DNA: TGCGCCAGCAGCTTGGAGGGGGGGCTTAGATCACCCCTCCACTTT. It encodes CASSLEGGLRSPLHF.

This clone was seen only a few times. This rearrangement joins TRBV6-5 to TRBJ2-1; a possible D gene is TRBD2 (5 bases). Germline V CDR1 and CDR2: MNHEY, SVGAGI. The CDR3 has 15 residues. V lost 2 bases to trimming and J lost 2 bases, with 10 bases between them. CDR3 in amino acids: CASSYDGKTYNEQFF. CDR3 in DNA: TGTGCCAGCAGTTACGACGGGAAGACCTACAATGAGCAGTTCTTC.

The gene calls are TRBV10-3 and TRBJ2-7; 7 positions agree with TRBD1. Germline trimming cut 4 bases from V and 0 bases from J; bases unmatched to any gene: 6. CDR3 length: 15 amino acids. Germline V lookup: CDR1 ENHRY, CDR2 SYGVKD. CDR3 amino acids: CAISAAGGNSYEQYF. In DNA, the CDR3 is TGTGCCATCAGTGCCGCAGGGGGAAACTCCTACGAGCAGTACTTC.

V usage is TRBV30 and J usage is TRBJ1-1, with D possibly matching TRBD1 (6 bases). The CDR3 length is 13 residues. V was shortened by 3 bases and J by 5 bases, with 13 bases between the two germline ends. The germline V gene has CDR1 GTSNPN and CDR2 SVGIG (reference sequence). The CDR3 region is CAWRQGLSTEAFF. CDR3 nucleotide sequence: TGTGCCTGGAGACAGGGACTAAGTACTGAAGCTTTCTTT. The entire variable domain, with the rest obtained from reference TRBV30 and TRBJ1-1, is as follows: SQTIHQWPATLVQPVGSPLSLECTVEGTSNPNLYWYRQAAGRGLQLLFYSVGIGQISSEVPQNLSASRPQDRQFILSSKKLLLSDSGFYLCAWRQGLSTEAFFGQGTRLTVV.

The rearrangement links TRBV7-6 to TRBJ2-1; tentatively, D is TRBD1 (6 bases). The V end lost 5 bases, the J end lost 4 bases, and 9 bases lay between the germline ends. This CDR3 is built from 13 residues. CDR1 and CDR2 from the germline V gene are SGHVS and FNYEAQ. The CDR3 region has the DNA TGTGCCAGCAGCAAAGACAGGTACAATGAGCAGTTCTTC. The encoded protein is CASSKDRYNEQFF.

This chain connects TRBV28 to TRBJ1-5; TRBD1 is a possible D gene (6 bases). Trimming left V 6 bases short and J 0 bases short, with 12 bases between. CDR1 MDHEN and CDR2 SYDVKM come from the germline V gene. The length of the CDR3 is 15 residues. The CDR3 sequence is CASREQGGSNQPQHF. CDR3 nucleotide sequence: TGTGCCAGCAGGGAACAGGGTGGTAGCAATCAGCCCCAGCATTTT.

The rearrangement uses TRBV18 and TRBJ1-5; D call uncertain. This CDR3 has 13 residues. The germline CDR1 and CDR2 sequences are KGHSH and LQKENI. Trimming stripped 4 bases from V and 7 bases from J, with 11 bases between. CDR3 sequence reads: CASSQGAPQPQHF. In nucleotides, the CDR3 is TGTGCCAGCTCACAGGGAGCACCCCAGCCCCAGCATTTT.

The gene calls are TRBV29-1 and TRBJ2-5; possibly TRBD2 for D (5 bases). Looked up from germline, CDR1 is SQVTM and CDR2 is ANQGSEA. V was cut by 7 bases and J by 2 bases, with 20 bases left in between. The CDR3 contains 15 residues. The CDR3 is CSAAGWGEGQETQYF. The CDR3 coding sequence is TGCAGCGCGGCGGGTTGGGGAGAAGGGCAAGAGACCCAGTACTTC.

This rearrangement joins TRBV7-9 to TRBJ2-7; 8 bases map to TRBD1. Trimming at V came to 1 base and at J to 3 bases, leaving 8 bases not matched to a gene. Per germline, CDR1 SEHNR and CDR2 FQNEAQ (reference sequence). The CDR3 contains 16 residues. Written as DNA, the CDR3 is TGTGCCAGCAGCTTAGGGCCCCGGGACAGGAGCTACGAGCAGTACTTC. Translation: CASSLGPRDRSYEQYF.